This TCR beta chain was identified during a study of shared T cell receptors in the human thymus. The CDR3 loop spans 14 amino acids. Germline V gene lookup returns CDR1 SGHVT and CDR2 SQSDAQ. V dropped 5 bases and J dropped 3 bases, with 13 bases sitting between them. The assay was immunoSEQ multiplex PCR, and TCRdb's table has in-frame clones only and misses some. The sample lists some 720,000 clones, around nine tenths occurring once. The sample also formed part of further work on human thymus T cells. That work adds: There appeared to be biased usage of V and J genes in thymic and blood repertoires. Thymic repertoires of unrelated individuals were reported in related research to overlap highly.

This rearrangement joins TRBV7-4 to TRBJ2-5, with a tentative D call TRBD1 (6 bases). This clonotype originated in a boy less than two years old with a congenital heart defect. Sequenced sample: thymocytes. The CDR3 bases are TGTGCCAGCAGCGCGGCCTCAGGGGAAGAGACCCAGTACTTC. Its protein product is CASSAASGEETQYF.